Included here is one T cell receptor beta chain sequence, with context. V was clipped by 1 base and J by 5 bases; unmatched bases: 8. This CDR3 contains 15 residues. Germline CDR1 and CDR2: SGHRS and YFSETQ. TCRdb re-called the 5' RACE reads with MiXCR, one entry per CDR3 protein. The sample includes approximately 98,000 distinct CDR3 sequences, roughly a sixth seen only once; the top ten take approximately 5%. This entry belongs to a study of T-cell memory formation after mild COVID-19. Sequencing was done on a sample of PBMCs or a T cell subset sorted from them (not recorded which). The sequence came from a young man who had mild COVID-19 (a few samples of this study predate the infection). Cell type and time point are not known. The chain couples TRBV5-1 to TRBJ2-5; 7 bases map to TRBD1. For the CDR3, the DNA is TGCGCCAGCAGCTTGATGGGGACAGAGCGGGAGACCCAGTACTTC. It specifies CASSLMGTERETQYF.